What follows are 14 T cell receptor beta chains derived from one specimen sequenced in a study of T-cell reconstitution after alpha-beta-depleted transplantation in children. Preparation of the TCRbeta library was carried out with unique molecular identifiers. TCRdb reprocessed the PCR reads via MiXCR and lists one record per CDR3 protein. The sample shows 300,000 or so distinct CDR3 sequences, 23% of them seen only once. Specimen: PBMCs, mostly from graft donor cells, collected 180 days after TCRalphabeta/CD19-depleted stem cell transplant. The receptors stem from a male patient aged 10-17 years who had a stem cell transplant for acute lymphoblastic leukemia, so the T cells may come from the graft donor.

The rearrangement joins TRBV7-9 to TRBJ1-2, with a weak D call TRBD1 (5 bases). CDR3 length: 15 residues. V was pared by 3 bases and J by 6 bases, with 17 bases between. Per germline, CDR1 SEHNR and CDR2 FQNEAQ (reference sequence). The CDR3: CASSFGGHRINGYTF. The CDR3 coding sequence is TGTGCCAGCAGCTTCGGCGGACACCGCATTAATGGCTACACCTTC. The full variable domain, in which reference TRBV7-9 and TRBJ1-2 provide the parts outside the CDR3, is DTGVSQNPRHKITKRGQNVTFRCDPISEHNRLYWYRQTLGQGPEFLTYFQNEAQLEKSRLLSDRFSAERPKGSFSTLEIQRTEQGDSAMYLCASSFGGHRINGYTFGSGTRLTVV.

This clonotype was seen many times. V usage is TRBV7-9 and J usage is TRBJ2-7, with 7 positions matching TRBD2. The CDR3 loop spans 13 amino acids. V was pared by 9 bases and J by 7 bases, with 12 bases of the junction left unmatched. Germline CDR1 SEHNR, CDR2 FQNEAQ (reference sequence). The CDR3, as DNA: TGTGCCAGTGGAGCGGGACCGCTGGGTGAGCAGTACTTC. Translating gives CASGAGPLGEQYF.

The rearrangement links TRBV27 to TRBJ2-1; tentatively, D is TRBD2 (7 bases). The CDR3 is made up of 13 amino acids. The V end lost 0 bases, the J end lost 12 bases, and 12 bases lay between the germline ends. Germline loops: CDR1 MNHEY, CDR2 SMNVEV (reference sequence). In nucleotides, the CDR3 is TGTGCCAGCAGTTTATCGGCGAGGGGGGGGCAGTTCTTC. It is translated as CASSLSARGGQFF.

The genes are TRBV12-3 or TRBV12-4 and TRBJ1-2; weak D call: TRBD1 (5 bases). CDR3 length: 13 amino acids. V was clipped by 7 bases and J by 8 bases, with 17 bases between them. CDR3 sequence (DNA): TGTGCCAGCACACTGCGGGGGAGACGGGGCTACACCTTC. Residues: CASTLRGRRGYTF.

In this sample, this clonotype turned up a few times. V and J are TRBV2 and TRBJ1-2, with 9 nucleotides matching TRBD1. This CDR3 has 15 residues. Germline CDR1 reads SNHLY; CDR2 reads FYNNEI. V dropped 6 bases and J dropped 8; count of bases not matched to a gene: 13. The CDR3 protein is CASRRQGDRAGGYTF. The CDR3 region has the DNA TGTGCCAGCAGGAGGCAGGGGGACAGGGCGGGAGGCTACACCTTC.

CDR3 in amino acids: CASSSGLAGGGAEQFF. CDR3 nucleotide sequence: TGTGCCAGCAGTTCGGGACTAGCGGGAGGGGGCGCCGAGCAGTTCTTC. The V and J genes are TRBV12-3 or TRBV12-4 and TRBJ2-1, with 16 bases matching TRBD2. Trimming at V came to 4 bases and at J to 10 bases, leaving 7 bases not matched to a gene. This CDR3 contains 16 residues.

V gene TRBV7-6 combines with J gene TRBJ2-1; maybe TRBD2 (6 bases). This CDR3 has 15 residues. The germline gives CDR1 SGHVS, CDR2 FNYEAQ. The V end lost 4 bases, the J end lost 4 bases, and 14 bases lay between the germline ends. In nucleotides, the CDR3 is TGTGCCAGCAGCTCAAGGACTACCGATTACAATGAGCAGTTCTTC. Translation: CASSSRTTDYNEQFF.

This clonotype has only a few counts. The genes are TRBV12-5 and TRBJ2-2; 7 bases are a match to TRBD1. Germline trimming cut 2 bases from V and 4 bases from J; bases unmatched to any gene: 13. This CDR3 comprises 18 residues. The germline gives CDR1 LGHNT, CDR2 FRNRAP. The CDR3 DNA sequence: TGTGCTAGTGGTTTGTACAAACCCTTGGACAGGACCACCGGGGAGCTGTTTTTT. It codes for CASGLYKPLDRTTGELFF.

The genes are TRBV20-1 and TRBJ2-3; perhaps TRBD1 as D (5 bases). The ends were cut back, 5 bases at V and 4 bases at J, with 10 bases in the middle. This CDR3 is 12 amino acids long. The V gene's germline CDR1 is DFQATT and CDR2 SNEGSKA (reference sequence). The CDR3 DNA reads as TGCAGTGCTCGGCAAGGGGCAGATACGCAGTATTTT. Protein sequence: CSARQGADTQYF.

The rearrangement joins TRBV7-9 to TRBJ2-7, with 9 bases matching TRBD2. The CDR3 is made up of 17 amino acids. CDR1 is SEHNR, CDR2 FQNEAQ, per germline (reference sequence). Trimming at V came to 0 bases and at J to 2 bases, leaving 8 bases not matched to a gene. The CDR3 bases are TGTGCCAGCAGCTTAGCGCGGCTAGCGGGATTTACCTACGAGCAGTACTTC. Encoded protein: CASSLARLAGFTYEQYF.

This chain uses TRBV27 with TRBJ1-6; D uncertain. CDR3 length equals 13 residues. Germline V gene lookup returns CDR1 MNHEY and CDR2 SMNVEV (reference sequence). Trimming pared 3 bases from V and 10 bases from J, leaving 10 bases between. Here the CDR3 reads CASSFDKGSPLHF. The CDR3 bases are TGTGCCAGCAGTTTCGATAAGGGCTCACCCCTCCACTTT.

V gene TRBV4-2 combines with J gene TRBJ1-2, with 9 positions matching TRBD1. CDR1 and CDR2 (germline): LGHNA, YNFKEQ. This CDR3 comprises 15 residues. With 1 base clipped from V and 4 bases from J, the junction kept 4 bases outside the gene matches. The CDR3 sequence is CASSQADRGAYGYTF. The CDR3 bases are TGTGCCAGCAGCCAAGCGGACAGGGGAGCCTATGGCTACACCTTC.

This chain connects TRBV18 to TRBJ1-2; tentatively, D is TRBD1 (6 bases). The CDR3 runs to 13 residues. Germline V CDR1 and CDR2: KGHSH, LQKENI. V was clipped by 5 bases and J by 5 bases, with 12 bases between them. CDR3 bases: TGTGCCAGCTCATTCTGGACAGAGTATGGCTACACCTTC. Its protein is CASSFWTEYGYTF.

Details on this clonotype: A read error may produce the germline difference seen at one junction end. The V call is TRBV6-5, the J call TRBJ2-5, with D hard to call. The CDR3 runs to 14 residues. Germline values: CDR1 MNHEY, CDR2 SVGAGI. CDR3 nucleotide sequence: TGTGCCAGCAGTTTAGGAGACAACCCAGAGACCCAGCACTTC. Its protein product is CASSLGDNPETQHF.